The 32 T cell receptor beta chains below come from one sample, sequenced in a study of response to subunit inactivated influenza vaccine. From the RT-PCR reads, TCRdb called clonotypes with MiXCR, one entry per CDR3 protein. This sample yields hundreds of thousands of distinct CDR3 sequences, of which about 15% are seen a single time; around 7.3% belongs to the top ten. The input for sequencing was PBMCs from blood, taken 14 to 15 days before vaccination. Receptors originate from a man aged 50 to 59 who received an inactivated influenza vaccine.

This rearrangement joins TRBV27 to TRBJ2-7, with a tentative D call TRBD2 (6 bases). Trimming pared 2 bases from V and 4 bases from J, leaving 12 bases between. The length of the CDR3 is 14 residues. Per germline, CDR1 MNHEY and CDR2 SMNVEV (reference sequence). The CDR3, as DNA: TGTGCCAGCAGTTTAAAGCCGCGGGGTTACGAGCAGTACTTC. Its translation: CASSLKPRGYEQYF.

The chain couples TRBV7-2 to TRBJ2-1; 10 positions agree with TRBD1. The CDR3 has 15 residues. Germline lookup yields CDR1 SGHTA and CDR2 FQGNSA. With V trimmed by 5 bases and J by 5 bases, 6 bases remained unmatched. The DNA for the CDR3 is TGTGCCAGCAGCCTCGGGACAGGGGCTAACAATGAGCAGTTCTTC. Translation gives CASSLGTGANNEQFF.

This clonotype has at least ten counts. The chain uses TRBV2 and TRBJ1-6; D call uncertain. V was shortened by 7 bases and J by 7 bases, with 11 bases between the two germline ends. From germline, CDR1 is SNHLY and CDR2 FYNNEI. The CDR3 runs 13 residues. CDR3: CASTGLRNSPLHF. In nucleotides, the CDR3 is TGTGCCAGCACCGGCCTTAGGAATTCACCCCTCCACTTT.

This clonotype was found a few times. The genes are TRBV11-2 and TRBJ2-3; tentative D call: TRBD1 (6 bases). This CDR3 has 18 amino acids. Germline values: CDR1 SGHAT, CDR2 FQNNGV. V lost 4 bases, J lost 3 bases, and 23 bases lay in between. For the CDR3, the DNA is TGTGCCAGCAGCTCGTCCTCAGAGGGGGTGATAAGAACAGATACGCAGTATTTT. It codes for CASSSSSEGVIRTDTQYF.

The J gene is TRBJ2-3, the V gene TRBV18, with TRBD1 as a possible D gene (5 bases). The CDR3 covers 15 residues. Trimming left V 6 bases short and J 3 bases short, with 16 bases between. The germline CDR1 and CDR2 sequences are KGHSH and LQKENI. CDR3 region: CASSDLLGATDTQYF. CDR3 DNA sequence: TGTGCCAGCTCCGACCTGCTAGGGGCAACAGATACGCAGTATTTT.

The genes are TRBV29-1 and TRBJ2-3; D unresolved. The CDR3 contains 13 residues. CDR1 and CDR2 (germline): SQVTM, ANQGSEA. Between the trimmed V and J ends, which lost 4 bases and 0 bases, there was a span of 8 bases. CDR3 nucleotides: TGCAGCGTTGTAGGTGGTAGCACAGATACGCAGTATTTT. Encoded protein: CSVVGGSTDTQYF.

Here the CDR3 reads CASSRSGIQETQYF. The CDR3 DNA is TGTGCCAGCAGCCGGAGCGGGATCCAAGAGACCCAGTACTTC. The chain joins TRBV7-9 to TRBJ2-5; TRBD2 matches at 7 bases. CDR3 length: 14 amino acids. Trimming removed 5 bases from V and 1 base from J; junction bases left unmatched: 4. Germline CDR1 and CDR2: SEHNR and FQNEAQ (reference sequence).

In its sample, this clonotype was seen many times. The V gene is TRBV5-1, the J gene TRBJ1-5, with D possibly being TRBD1 (6 bases). CDR1 is SGHRS, CDR2 YFSETQ, per germline. The V gene lost 4 bases and the J gene lost 2 bases, with 16 bases spanning the gap. The CDR3 runs to 16 residues. CDR3 amino acids: CASSQTPQGGNQPQHF. CDR3 DNA: TGCGCCAGCAGCCAAACCCCACAGGGAGGCAATCAGCCCCAGCATTTT.

There are many counts of this clonotype. The chain joins TRBV5-1 to TRBJ2-3, with 13 bases aligning to TRBD2. The V gene's germline CDR1 is SGHRS and CDR2 YFSETQ. This CDR3 is built from 16 residues. With V trimmed by 4 bases and J by 2 bases, 4 bases remained unmatched. The CDR3, as DNA: TGCGCCAGCAGCGACACTAGCGGGGGGGTCACAGATACGCAGTATTTT. This translates into CASSDTSGGVTDTQYF.

The table lists this clonotype with a few counts. The chain joins TRBV7-2 to TRBJ2-1; either TRBD1 or TRBD2 may fit D (5 bases each). CDR1 and CDR2 (germline): SGHTA, FQGNSA. Deletions cut 5 bases from V and 3 bases from J, with 17 bases between. The CDR3 spans 16 residues. The CDR3 sequence: CASSVRGQVIYNEQFF. The DNA of the CDR3 is TGTGCCAGCAGCGTGAGGGGCCAGGTAATCTACAATGAGCAGTTCTTC.

This clonotype was seen a few times. The V and J genes are TRBV4-3 and TRBJ1-2; possible D gene TRBD1, 6 bases. V dropped 3 bases and J dropped 8 bases, with 16 bases sitting between them. Looked up from germline, CDR1 is LGHNA and CDR2 is YSLEER. The CDR3 spans 14 residues. The CDR3 DNA sequence: TGCGCCAGCAGCCATGTTCCGGACAGAAGGGGCTACACCTTC. Its translation: CASSHVPDRRGYTF.

This clonotype was seen more than once but under ten times. The V and J genes are TRBV6-1 and TRBJ1-6, with D unresolved. V was cut by 7 bases and J by 7 bases, with 11 bases left in between. This CDR3 region has 13 residues. Germline CDR1 MNHNS, CDR2 SASEGT. DNA for the CDR3: TGTGCCAGCAAGCCAGGACTAAATTCACCCCTCCACTTT. Translated: CASKPGLNSPLHF.

This clonotype was detected a few times. Relative to the germline gene, one junction end is altered; a read error may explain this. This chain uses TRBV6-2 or TRBV6-3 with TRBJ2-7, with D possibly called TRBD1 or TRBD2 (5 bases each). The germline V gene has CDR1 MNHEY and CDR2 SVGEGT. This CDR3 contains 13 residues. CDR3 sequence: CASSYSARDLWDF. CDR3 DNA: TGTGCCAGCAGTTACTCCGCCCGGGACCTCTGGGACTTC.

V and J are TRBV5-1 and TRBJ2-2; D is perhaps TRBD1 (5 bases). Germline CDR1 and CDR2: SGHRS and YFSETQ. Trimming stripped 2 bases from V and 4 bases from J, with 12 bases between. The CDR3 has 15 residues. In nucleotides, the CDR3 is TGCGCCAGCAGCTTAACGACAGTAGGCACCGGGGAGCTGTTTTTT. Translated: CASSLTTVGTGELFF.

This clonotype appeared a few times. The chain couples TRBV20-1 to TRBJ2-7; 7 bases map to TRBD1. The CDR3 totals 14 residues. J gave up 7 bases and V 2 bases, and 11 bases lay outside the gene matches. From germline, CDR1 is DFQATT and CDR2 SNEGSKA (reference sequence). CDR3 amino acids: CSARLTGSTGEQYF. In DNA form, the CDR3 reads TGCAGTGCTAGACTGACAGGGTCTACGGGGGAGCAGTACTTC.

This clonotype was detected a few times. The chain employs TRBV28 and TRBJ2-7; TRBD2 is a possible D gene (6 bases). The CDR3 is 15 residues long. CDR1 and CDR2 (germline): MDHEN, SYDVKM. V shed 7 bases and J shed 3 bases, with 19 bases lying between them. CDR3 sequence reads: CASNSPGGIDYEQYF. The CDR3 coding sequence is TGTGCCAGCAACTCTCCCGGGGGTATCGACTACGAGCAGTACTTC.

The rearrangement uses TRBV7-2 and TRBJ1-2; D gene ambiguous. Between the trimmed V and J ends, which lost 2 bases and 0 bases, there was a span of 10 bases. Germline values: CDR1 SGHTA, CDR2 FQGNSA. The CDR3 has 15 amino acids. Here the CDR3 reads CASSLTLTANYGYTF. The CDR3, as DNA: TGTGCCAGCAGCTTAACCCTAACAGCTAACTATGGCTACACCTTC. The full variable domain, with the rest looked up from reference TRBV7-2 and TRBJ1-2, is GAGVSQSPSNKVTEKGKDVELRCDPISGHTALYWYRQSLGQGLEFLIYFQGNSAPDKSGLPSDRFSAERTGGSVSTLTIQRTQQEDSAVYLCASSLTLTANYGYTFGSGTRLTVV.

This clonotype was counted many times. The chain links TRBV6-2 or TRBV6-3 to TRBJ2-5; possible D gene TRBD1, 5 bases. Germline-derived CDR1 and CDR2 are MNHEY and SVGEGT. The CDR3 sequence is 15 residues long. V shed 5 bases and J shed 0 bases, with 13 bases lying between them. The CDR3 nucleotides read TGTGCCAGCAGTAGACTTCGACAGAACCAAGAGACCCAGTACTTC. Translation gives CASSRLRQNQETQYF.

This clonotype was counted ten times or more. This sequence joins TRBV12-3 or TRBV12-4 and TRBJ1-5, with D possibly being TRBD1 (6 bases). Trimming left V 3 bases short and J 7 bases short, with 10 bases between. The CDR3 runs 13 residues. CDR3 in DNA: TGTGCCAGCAGTTTGGAGGGGGGACAGCCCCAGCATTTT. Translation gives CASSLEGGQPQHF.

The sample holds many counts of this clonotype. This sequence joins TRBV7-2 and TRBJ1-5; unclear D gene. Trimming pared 1 base from V and 3 bases from J, leaving 7 bases between. The CDR3 covers 14 residues. Looked up from germline, CDR1 is SGHTA and CDR2 is FQGNSA. In DNA, the CDR3 is TGTGCCAGCAGCTTAGGACCAAACAATCAGCCCCAGCATTTT. This gives the protein CASSLGPNNQPQHF.

At least ten counts were recorded for this clonotype. The rearrangement uses TRBV18 and TRBJ2-1; 9 positions match TRBD2. V dropped 1 base and J dropped 6; count of bases not matched to a gene: 4. The CDR3 loop spans 15 amino acids. Germline CDR1 and CDR2: KGHSH and LQKENI. The CDR3 coding sequence is TGTGCCAGCTCACCACTAGCGGGGGACCTCAATGAGCAGTTCTTC. Its protein product is CASSPLAGDLNEQFF.

The chain recombines TRBV6-1 with TRBJ1-5; TRBD1 might be the D (6 bases). CDR1 MNHNS and CDR2 SASEGT come from the germline V gene. This CDR3 spans 13 amino acids. V was cut by 6 bases and J by 6 bases, with 12 bases left in between. CDR3 in DNA: TGTGCCAGCAGGGCAGGGGTAGGTCAGCCCCAGCATTTT. Its protein is CASRAGVGQPQHF.

V gene TRBV27 combines with J gene TRBJ2-7; 10 positions match TRBD1. The CDR3 length is 13 residues. In germline, CDR1 is MNHEY, CDR2 SMNVEV (reference sequence). Losses at the gene ends were 3 bases for V and 5 bases for J; bases not matched to a gene: 1. CDR3 in DNA: TGTGCCAGCAGTTTTGGGACAGGGGACGAGCAGTACTTC. Its translation: CASSFGTGDEQYF.

This clonotype was counted ten times or more. The rearrangement uses TRBV3-1 and TRBJ2-1; 9 bases agree with TRBD2. Looked up from germline, CDR1 is LGHDT and CDR2 is YNNKEL (reference sequence). The CDR3 covers 16 residues. V was pared by 2 bases and J by 4 bases, with 6 bases of the junction left unmatched. This chain's CDR3 is CASSQRRLAAYNEQFF. CDR3 DNA: TGTGCCAGCAGCCAAAGAAGACTAGCGGCTTACAATGAGCAGTTCTTC.

This clonotype has only a few counts. The chain employs TRBV20-1 and TRBJ2-3; 10 nucleotides agree with TRBD2. This CDR3 comprises 14 residues. V gave up 7 bases and J gave up 2 bases; unmatched junction bases: 6. CDR1 and CDR2 (germline): DFQATT, SNEGSKA (reference sequence). The CDR3 protein is CSEVSGGHTDTQYF. CDR3 DNA sequence: TGCAGTGAGGTTAGCGGGGGGCACACAGATACGCAGTATTTT.

This clonotype has only a few counts. This rearrangement joins TRBV20-1 to TRBJ2-5, with 8 bases identical to TRBD2. V shed 3 bases and J 3 bases; nucleotides not matched to a gene: 6. The CDR3 is 14 amino acids. Germline CDR1 reads DFQATT; CDR2 reads SNEGSKA (reference sequence). CDR3 region: CSASLAGSKETQYF. Written as DNA, the CDR3 is TGCAGTGCTAGTCTAGCGGGCAGCAAAGAGACCCAGTACTTC.

In its sample, this clonotype was seen a few times. This CDR3 reads CASSQGMGDSGYTF. Here the CDR3 DNA reads TGTGCCAGCAGCCAAGGTATGGGTGACAGTGGCTACACCTTC. V and J are TRBV4-2 and TRBJ1-2, with a possible D match to TRBD1 (5 bases). CDR1 is LGHNA, CDR2 YNFKEQ, per germline. With 1 base removed from V and 7 bases from J, the gap between germline ends came to 13 bases. The CDR3 totals 14 residues.

The rearrangement links TRBV10-3 to TRBJ2-1, with 9 bases matching TRBD1. Germline V gene lookup returns CDR1 ENHRY and CDR2 SYGVKD. CDR3 size: 14 residues. After removal of 6 bases from V and 8 bases from J, the junction contained 8 bases not matched to a gene. The DNA for the CDR3 is TGTGCCATCAGCGGACAGGGGCCTGGGGATGAGCAGTTCTTC. This codes for CAISGQGPGDEQFF.

The rearrangement joins TRBV12-3 or TRBV12-4 to TRBJ2-3, with D possibly TRBD2 on 6 matching bases. CDR3 length: 18 residues. V was shortened by 8 bases and J by 1 base, with 25 bases between the two germline ends. CDR3 sequence: CASSLARESLTRTDTQYF. For the CDR3, the DNA is TGTGCCAGCTCTCTGGCCCGGGAGTCCCTTACCCGCACAGATACGCAGTATTTT.

This clonotype appeared a few times. Compared with germline, one end of the junction differs, possibly owing to a read error. This sequence joins TRBV28 and TRBJ1-1; possibly TRBD1 for D (5 bases). The CDR3 covers 16 residues. Germline V lookup: CDR1 MDHEN, CDR2 SYDVKM. This CDR3 reads CASSSILGKGNPEAFF. CDR3 DNA sequence: TGTGCCAGCAGCAGCATACTGGGAAAGGGGAACCCTGAAGCTTTCTTT.

The rearrangement joins TRBV5-1 to TRBJ2-2; 10 positions agree with TRBD1. V shed 2 bases, J shed 5 bases, and the junction held 3 bases outside the gene matches. Germline CDR1 reads SGHRS; CDR2 reads YFSETQ. The CDR3 is 15 amino acids. The CDR3 nucleotides read TGCGCCAGCAGCTTCGGGACAGGGGTGACCGGGGAGCTGTTTTTT. Encoded protein: CASSFGTGVTGELFF. Drawing the rest from reference TRBV5-1 and TRBJ2-2, the complete variable domain is KAGVTQTPRYLIKTRGQQVTLSCSPISGHRSVSWYQQTPGQGLQFLFEYFSETQRNKGNFPGRFSGRQFSNSRSEMNVSTLELGDSALYLCASSFGTGVTGELFFGEGSRLTVL.

This clonotype was detected only a few times. The chain carries TRBV20-1 and TRBJ1-1, with 11 bases that match TRBD1. Germline assignment: CDR1 DFQATT and CDR2 SNEGSKA (reference sequence). After removal of 3 bases from V and 5 bases from J, the junction contained 5 bases not matched to a gene. The CDR3 is 14 residues long. DNA of the CDR3: TGCAGTGCTAGGACCGGGACAGGGGGTACTGAAGCTTTCTTT. It is translated as CSARTGTGGTEAFF.